These T cell receptor beta chains were read from a single sample in a study of cytomegalovirus exposure and HLA in healthy donors. The data were produced by immunoSEQ multiplex PCR, yet TCRdb's version contains in-frame clones alone and is incomplete. The sample contains roughly 100,000 clones, around 15% of which appear only once. The sample comprised PBMCs. All receptors come from a female donor in good health and CMV-seronegative. Each CDR3 is given with its conserved first and last residue. Each record gives: CDR3 DNA, CDR3 protein, V gene, clone size, J gene, D gene. The D gene is left open where the match is weak. The size entry is marked missing in some rows and otherwise reads once, few, many or a size class.

CDR3 DNA: TGTGCCAGCAGTGAGGCAGGGCTTGAAAAACTGTTTTTT
CDR3 protein: CASSEAGLEKLFF
V gene: TRBV6-1
clone size: few
J gene: TRBJ1-4
D gene: .

CDR3 DNA: TGTGCCAGCAGTTACGTCGGGATCGGCTACACCTTC
CDR3 protein: CASSYVGIGYTF
V gene: TRBV6-5
clone size: few
J gene: TRBJ1-2
D gene: .

CDR3 DNA: TGTGCCAGCACCTTGCGGTCAACTAATGAAAAACTGTTTTTT
CDR3 protein: CASTLRSTNEKLFF
V gene: TRBV6-6
clone size: .
J gene: TRBJ1-4
D gene: .

CDR3 DNA: TGTGCCAGCACTCAAAATAGGGCAGGGGGAAATGGCTACACCTTC
CDR3 protein: CASTQNRAGGNGYTF
V gene: TRBV2
clone size: few
J gene: TRBJ1-2
D gene: TRBD1

CDR3 DNA: TGCGCCAGCAGCTCGAGACTAGCGGGAGTCTCAGATACGCAGTATTTT
CDR3 protein: CASSSRLAGVSDTQYF
V gene: TRBV5-1
clone size: .
J gene: TRBJ2-3
D gene: TRBD2

CDR3 DNA: TGTGCCAGCAGACCTCGACAGGGGATGGGTACTGAAGCTTTCTTT
CDR3 protein: CASRPRQGMGTEAFF
V gene: TRBV13
clone size: few
J gene: TRBJ1-1
D gene: TRBD1

CDR3 DNA: TGTGCCAGCAGTACTAGCGGGGACTACAATGAGCAGTTCTTC
CDR3 protein: CASSTSGDYNEQFF
V gene: TRBV9
clone size: .
J gene: TRBJ2-1
D gene: TRBD2

CDR3 DNA: TGCGCCAGCAGCCGGGGCCCGGGAGGACAGTCCTACGAGCAGTACTTC
CDR3 protein: CASSRGPGGQSYEQYF
V gene: TRBV4-3
clone size: few
J gene: TRBJ2-7
D gene: .

CDR3 DNA: TGTGCCAGCAGCCAAAGTTTGACTAGTCCCTACAATGAGCAGTTCTTC
CDR3 protein: CASSQSLTSPYNEQFF
V gene: TRBV14
clone size: .
J gene: TRBJ2-1
D gene: .

CDR3 DNA: TGTGCCAGCAGTTTGAAGCGAATGAACCAGTACTTC
CDR3 protein: CASSLKRMNQYF
V gene: TRBV28
clone size: .
J gene: TRBJ2-5
D gene: .

CDR3 DNA: TGTGCCAGTAGTCCCCGGGACAGGGGCGAAAAACTGTTTTTT
CDR3 protein: CASSPRDRGEKLFF
V gene: TRBV19
clone size: .
J gene: TRBJ1-4
D gene: TRBD1

CDR3 DNA: TGTGCCAGCAGCCAAGAGAGGTTCACCGGGGAGCTGTTTTTT
CDR3 protein: CASSQERFTGELFF
V gene: TRBV4-2
clone size: few
J gene: TRBJ2-2
D gene: .

CDR3 DNA: TGCAGCGTTGGGGAGAATAACTATGGCTACACCTTC
CDR3 protein: CSVGENNYGYTF
V gene: TRBV29-1
clone size: .
J gene: TRBJ1-2
D gene: .

CDR3 DNA: TGTGCCAGCAGCCAAAGGACTAGCGGGAGGAACACCGGGGAGCTGTTTTTT
CDR3 protein: CASSQRTSGRNTGELFF
V gene: TRBV13
clone size: few
J gene: TRBJ2-2
D gene: TRBD2

CDR3 DNA: TGTGCCAGCAGTTACTCAGCAGGGGGCTTTGCTTTCTTT
CDR3 protein: CASSYSAGGFAFF
V gene: TRBV6-6
clone size: .
J gene: TRBJ1-1
D gene: TRBD1

CDR3 DNA: TGCGCCAGCAGCCAAGAGGGAGGACGGCACTATGGCTACACCTTC
CDR3 protein: CASSQEGGRHYGYTF
V gene: TRBV4-3
clone size: .
J gene: TRBJ1-2
D gene: .

CDR3 DNA: TGTGCCAGCAACAAACCACCGGGACAGGGGGGATGGTGGACTGGAAACACCATATATTTT
CDR3 protein: CASNKPPGQGGWWTGNTIYF
V gene: TRBV6-4
clone size: few
J gene: TRBJ1-3
D gene: TRBD1

CDR3 DNA: TGTGCCAGCTCACCGACTAGCGTCGAGCAGTACTTC
CDR3 protein: CASSPTSVEQYF
V gene: TRBV18
clone size: few
J gene: TRBJ2-7
D gene: TRBD2

CDR3 DNA: TGCGCCAGCAGCTTGGGTCCGGGACAAAGCTCTGGAAACACCATATATTTT
CDR3 protein: CASSLGPGQSSGNTIYF
V gene: TRBV5-1
clone size: .
J gene: TRBJ1-3
D gene: .

CDR3 DNA: TGTGCCAGCAGATATGGAGGATCGTCACCCCTCCACTTT
CDR3 protein: CASRYGGSSPLHF
V gene: TRBV2
clone size: many
J gene: TRBJ1-6
D gene: .

CDR3 DNA: TGTGCCAGCCGCCCACCGGGGGGCCAAGAGACCCAGTACTTC
CDR3 protein: CASRPPGGQETQYF
V gene: TRBV6-5
clone size: .
J gene: TRBJ2-5
D gene: TRBD2

CDR3 DNA: TGTGCCAGCAGCTTAAACGTGGGAGGGCCCTGGAATGAGCAGTTCTTC
CDR3 protein: CASSLNVGGPWNEQFF
V gene: TRBV7-2
clone size: .
J gene: TRBJ2-1
D gene: TRBD2

CDR3 DNA: TGTGCCAGCAGCTTACTAGCGGGAATAACAGATACGCAGTATTTT
CDR3 protein: CASSLLAGITDTQYF
V gene: TRBV7-3
clone size: .
J gene: TRBJ2-3
D gene: TRBD2

CDR3 DNA: TGTGCCAGCAGTTACGAGGACAGGGGGCCCTCCTACGAGCAGTACTTC
CDR3 protein: CASSYEDRGPSYEQYF
V gene: TRBV6-5
clone size: .
J gene: TRBJ2-7
D gene: TRBD1

CDR3 DNA: TGTGCCAGCAGGGACGCTAGCGGGAGGGATGAGCAGTTCTTC
CDR3 protein: CASRDASGRDEQFF
V gene: TRBV5-4
clone size: few
J gene: TRBJ2-1
D gene: TRBD2

CDR3 DNA: TGCGCCAGCAGCCAAGATGCTAGCGGGAGCACAGATACGCAGTATTTT
CDR3 protein: CASSQDASGSTDTQYF
V gene: TRBV4-3
clone size: .
J gene: TRBJ2-3
D gene: TRBD2

CDR3 DNA: TGTGCCTGGAGTACGGGGTCGTCAACTAATGAAAAACTGTTTTTT
CDR3 protein: CAWSTGSSTNEKLFF
V gene: TRBV30
clone size: few
J gene: TRBJ1-4
D gene: .

CDR3 DNA: TGCAGCGTTGTGGAAGAACTAGCGGGATTTGCCGGGGAGCTGTTTTTT
CDR3 protein: CSVVEELAGFAGELFF
V gene: TRBV29-1
clone size: .
J gene: TRBJ2-2
D gene: TRBD2

CDR3 DNA: TGTGCCTGGAGTGGCCTAGCGGGAGACTACACCGGGGAGCCGTTTTTT
CDR3 protein: CAWSGLAGDYTGEPFF
V gene: TRBV30
clone size: .
J gene: TRBJ2-2
D gene: TRBD2

CDR3 DNA: TGCAGCGGGGGACAGATGAACACTGAAGCTTTCTTT
CDR3 protein: CSGGQMNTEAFF
V gene: TRBV29-1
clone size: .
J gene: TRBJ1-1
D gene: TRBD1

CDR3 DNA: TGCGCCAGCAGCCAAGGATACAGGTACGAGCAGTACTTC
CDR3 protein: CASSQGYRYEQYF
V gene: TRBV4-3
clone size: few
J gene: TRBJ2-7
D gene: .

CDR3 DNA: TGTGCCAGCAGCGGAGCAGAGGAGACCCAAGAGACCCAGTACTTC
CDR3 protein: CASSGAEETQETQYF
V gene: TRBV7-6
clone size: few
J gene: TRBJ2-5
D gene: .

CDR3 DNA: TGTGCCAGTAGTATAGGGATGACAGGGACTTATGGCTACACCTTC
CDR3 protein: CASSIGMTGTYGYTF
V gene: TRBV19
clone size: .
J gene: TRBJ1-2
D gene: TRBD1

CDR3 DNA: TGCGCCAGCGGACCTAGCGGGCCGGTGGAGACCCAGTACTTC
CDR3 protein: CASGPSGPVETQYF
V gene: TRBV5-1
clone size: .
J gene: TRBJ2-5
D gene: TRBD2

CDR3 DNA: TGTGCCAGCAGCGTTTACAGGGGCTCCTACGAGCAGTACTTC
CDR3 protein: CASSVYRGSYEQYF
V gene: TRBV7-8
clone size: .
J gene: TRBJ2-7
D gene: TRBD1